A selection of T cell receptor beta chains follows, all from one sample in a study of T cell responses to AZD1222 COVID-19 vaccine. Sequenced by immunoSEQ multiplex PCR; TCRdb stores in-frame clones only, minus some. The sample yields tens of thousands of clones, 81% seen once. Sequencing was performed on peripheral blood, taken 28 days after the second AZD1222 dose. Receptors were obtained from an adult who received the AZD1222 COVID-19 vaccine. CDR3s include the opening cysteine and the closing phenylalanine or tryptophan. The D gene is left open where the match is weak. Clone size, where shown, is once, few, many, or a class for clones that have expanded.

clone size	V gene	D gene	J gene	CDR3 DNA	CDR3 protein
few	TRBV10-2	-	TRBJ2-1	TGCGCCACCTGGCGGCCCACCGGCGGGGGCGCCTACAATGAGCAGTTCTTC	CATWRPTGGGAYNEQFF
-	TRBV28	TRBD2	TRBJ2-1	TGTGCCAGCAGTTTTCGGGGGGATGAGCAGTTCTTC	CASSFRGDEQFF
few	TRBV3-1/TRBV3-2	-	TRBJ2-7	TGTGCCAGCAGCCAGGATGCCGGGACACGGTCCTACGAGCAGTACTTC	CASSQDAGTRSYEQYF
-	TRBV29-1	-	TRBJ2-1	TGCAGCGTTGCCACACAGGGCCCATACAATGAGCAGTTCTTC	CSVATQGPYNEQFF
-	TRBV30	-	TRBJ1-2	TGTGCCTGGAATCGGGGCTATGGCTACACCTTC	CAWNRGYGYTF
-	TRBV30	TRBD1	TRBJ2-3	TGTGCCTGGACCCGGAGATGGGACAGGGGAGGAGATACGCAGTATTTT	CAWTRRWDRGGDTQYF
-	TRBV7-2	TRBD2	TRBJ2-3	TGTGCCAGCAGCTTAGTCGGCGGGAGCTCAGATACGCAGTATTTT	CASSLVGGSSDTQYF
-	TRBV5-1	TRBD2	TRBJ2-5	TGCGCCAGCAGCTTGGGGACGGGAGGGGTCCAAGAGACCCAGTACTTC	CASSLGTGGVQETQYF
-	TRBV7-9	-	TRBJ1-4	TGTGCCAGCAGCCCGGGGGGGTTTGAAAAACTGTTTTTT	CASSPGGFEKLFF
-	TRBV5-5	-	TRBJ1-1	TGTGCCAGCGTTACAGGGATGGATACCGACATGAACACTGAAGCTTTCTTT	CASVTGMDTDMNTEAFF
few	TRBV5-1	-	TRBJ1-2	TGCGCCAGCAGCTTGGGGGCCGGGGGCTACACCTTC	CASSLGAGGYTF
-	TRBV30	TRBD1	TRBJ2-2	TGTGCCTGGAGTGCACCGGGACAGGGGACCACCGGGGAGCTGTTTTTT	CAWSAPGQGTTGELFF
-	TRBV10-3	-	TRBJ1-2	TGTGCCATCAGTGAGTTCGGGCACTCCGATATTAACTATGGCTACACCTTC	CAISEFGHSDINYGYTF
-	TRBV28	-	TRBJ2-2	TGTGCCAGCAGACCCTACCGACAAGCGAACACCGGGGAGCTGTTTTTT	CASRPYRQANTGELFF
few	TRBV9	-	TRBJ1-2	TGTGCCAGCAGCGCCCCCCCCGGCAGGGGATTCCCCACCTTC	CASSAPPGRGFPTF
-	TRBV3-1/TRBV3-2	TRBD1	TRBJ1-2	TGTGCCAGCAGTGGACAGGGAGAGTCTGGCTACACCTTC	CASSGQGESGYTF
few	TRBV2	TRBD2	TRBJ2-7	TGTGCCAGCGGAGACCCTAGCGGGATCTACGAGCAGTACTTC	CASGDPSGIYEQYF
-	TRBV30	TRBD1	TRBJ1-2	TGTGCCTGGAACCGAAAACAGGGGAGCGGCTACACCTTC	CAWNRKQGSGYTF
-	TRBV29-1	-	TRBJ2-2	TGCAGCGTTGAATGGGGGGCGGGCACCGGGGAGCTGTTTTTT	CSVEWGAGTGELFF
-	TRBV19	TRBD1	TRBJ1-2	TGTGCCAGTAGTCGTGACAGGGGGCCCGGCGGCTATGGCTACACCTTC	CASSRDRGPGGYGYTF
-	TRBV24-1	TRBD1	TRBJ2-5	TGTGCCACCAGTGATTTGCCTCGGGGCTCGGGACAGACTTCGAAAGAGACCCAGTACTTC	CATSDLPRGSGQTSKETQYF
-	TRBV5-1	-	TRBJ2-2	TGCGCCAGCAGCTTGGACGGGGGACGGGGCGTCAACACCGGGGAGCTGTTTTTT	CASSLDGGRGVNTGELFF
-	TRBV4-1	TRBD2	TRBJ2-1	TGCGCCAGCAGCTTAGGACTAGCGGGACTTAATGAGCAGTTCTTC	CASSLGLAGLNEQFF
once	TRBV5-4	TRBD1	TRBJ2-4	TGTGCCAGCAGCTTGGGTGGACAGGCCCAGACAGCCAAAAACATTCAGTACTTC	CASSLGGQAQTAKNIQYF
-	TRBV7-8	TRBD1	TRBJ1-4	TGTGCCAGCAGCTTAGGACGTAGGACAGGGTCAAAGGAAAAACTGTTTTTT	CASSLGRRTGSKEKLFF
few	TRBV19	TRBD1	TRBJ1-1	TGTGCCAGTAGCCAAGGACAGGGGACTTTGAACACTGAAGCTTTCTTT	CASSQGQGTLNTEAFF
once	TRBV7-2	TRBD1	TRBJ2-6	TGTGCCATAGGGACAGGGGGCCCGGGGGCCAACGTCCTGACTTTC	CAIGTGGPGANVLTF
once	TRBV5-1	-	TRBJ2-1	TGCGCCAGCAGCTTACCTGGGGGCTACAATGAGCAGTTCTTC	CASSLPGGYNEQFF
-	TRBV5-1	-	TRBJ2-7	TGCGCCAGCAGTCTGGACCGAAACTACGAGCAGTACTTC	CASSLDRNYEQYF
-	TRBV19	-	TRBJ2-7	TGTGCCAGTAGCCCTGACACAGGCCGTTACGAGCAGTACTTC	CASSPDTGRYEQYF
few	TRBV6-5	-	TRBJ2-3	TGTGCCAGCAGTTCCCGGGGGCCAGATACGCAGTATTTT	CASSSRGPDTQYF
-	TRBV7-9	-	TRBJ2-3	TGTGCCAGCAGCGCCCGACCGGAGAATACGCAGTATTTT	CASSARPENTQYF
-	TRBV30	-	TRBJ1-5	TGTGCCTGGAGTGTCCAGGGGAATCAGCCCCAGCATTTT	CAWSVQGNQPQHF
once	TRBV29-1	-	TRBJ1-1	TGCAGCGTTGCCAATGGGGCAGGGACTGAAGCTTTCTTT	CSVANGAGTEAFF
-	TRBV27	TRBD1	TRBJ2-7	TGTGCCAGCAGTCGGGGACAGGGGGACGAGCAGTACTTC	CASSRGQGDEQYF
-	TRBV11-1	TRBD2	TRBJ2-1	TGTGCCAGCAGCTTAATGACTAGCGCAGTCAATGAGCAGTTCTTC	CASSLMTSAVNEQFF
-	TRBV5-8	-	TRBJ2-7	TGTGCCAGCAGCGGGCAGGGCGCCTACGAGCAGTACTTC	CASSGQGAYEQYF
-	TRBV6-2/TRBV6-3	TRBD1	TRBJ2-7	TGTGCCAGCAGCGACGGGTGGACAGGGGGCAACGAGCAGTACTTC	CASSDGWTGGNEQYF
few	TRBV5-1	-	TRBJ2-3	TGCGCCAGCAGCTTGGAGAGGGACCTAAGCACCAGCACAGATACGCAGTATTTT	CASSLERDLSTSTDTQYF
-	TRBV30	-	TRBJ2-7	TGTGCCTGGGGGCTTTTGGACGAGCAGTACTTC	CAWGLLDEQYF
-	TRBV29-1	TRBD1	TRBJ2-1	TGCAGCGTCGCCCGGGGACAGGGATACAGTGAGCAGTTCTTC	CSVARGQGYSEQFF
-	TRBV15	TRBD2	TRBJ2-1	TGTGCCACCAACCCAGCGGGAGTTTACAATGAGCAGTTCTTC	CATNPAGVYNEQFF
few	TRBV11-2	-	TRBJ2-1	TGTGCCAGCAGCTTGATAGTCGGGGGTTCTAATGAGCAGTTCTTC	CASSLIVGGSNEQFF
-	TRBV28	TRBD1	TRBJ1-2	TGTGCCAGCAGGCGGCAGGGGGCGCGGCATGGCTACACCTTC	CASRRQGARHGYTF
-	TRBV27	-	TRBJ2-3	TGTGCCAGCAGTCCTAGAAGAGACCCGTCCTTATCCAGCACAGATACGCAGTATTTT	CASSPRRDPSLSSTDTQYF
few	TRBV2	-	TRBJ1-1	TGTGCCAGCAGGACCGGGACACCCACTGAAGCTTTCTTT	CASRTGTPTEAFF
-	TRBV5-1	-	TRBJ2-5	TGCGCCAGCAGCCGGGACGGATCCCAAGAGACCCAGTACTTC	CASSRDGSQETQYF
-	TRBV19	-	TRBJ1-1	TGTGCCAGTAGTCGTCAGGGACTACTTCGCACTGAAGCTTTCTTT	CASSRQGLLRTEAFF
few	TRBV4-2	-	TRBJ1-3	TGTGCCAGCAGCCCCGTAAACCCGGACGGAAACACCATATATTTT	CASSPVNPDGNTIYF
-	TRBV5-1	-	TRBJ2-7	TGCGCCAGCGCAACGGCAGCCTACGAGCAGTACTTC	CASATAAYEQYF